This T cell receptor beta chain derives from a study of blood T cell repertoires in COVID-19. Across the study: Samples representing acute and convalescent COVID-19 were sourced from the United States, Italy and Spain. Sources were T cells, B-cell-depleted T cells, or PBMCs; the material itself was cDNA or gDNA.

Trimming left V 4 bases short and J 4 bases short, with 14 bases between. The CDR3 is 15 residues long. Germline V gene lookup returns CDR1 GTSNPN and CDR2 SVGIG (reference sequence). Original handling: Estimation of nucleated cell counts was performed using reference gene primer amplification. Here immunoSEQ multiplex PCR was the method, and the copy in TCRdb shows in-frame clones only, minus some. That table gives V, J and clone size, and the DNA gave D and trimming. This table has about 230,000 clones, 84% appearing once. This chain connects TRBV30 to TRBJ1-6; tentatively, D is TRBD1 (5 bases). Sequencing used peripheral blood. The TCR was taken from an elderly woman with active or convalescent COVID-19. This chain's CDR3 is CAWTQPGLYNSPLHF. The CDR3 DNA follows: TGTGCCTGGACTCAGCCGGGACTTTATAATTCACCCCTCCACTTT.